One sample yielded the 24 T cell receptor beta chains listed below, sequenced in a study of technical replicates of blood from a handful of donors. Repertoires were generated with immunoSEQ multiplex PCR, while TCRdb's copy carries only in-frame clones and drops some. This sample has roughly 85,000 clones, with approximately 93% found just once. The sample taken for sequencing was T cells isolated from PBMCs. Receptor source: a human donor in good health.

This CDR3 is CASSSNPRGRGGQFF. Written as DNA, the CDR3 is TGTGCCAGCAGCTCCAACCCCCGAGGGAGAGGGGGGCAGTTCTTC. The chain joins TRBV7-6 to TRBJ2-1, with TRBD1 as a possible D gene (6 bases). The CDR3 covers 15 residues. Trimming pared 4 bases from V and 12 bases from J, leaving 22 bases between. Looked up from germline, CDR1 is SGHVS and CDR2 is FNYEAQ.

The chain carries TRBV4-1 and TRBJ1-1; the match to TRBD1 covers 8 bases. Germline V gene lookup returns CDR1 MGHRA and CDR2 YSYEKL. V shed 1 base and J 8 bases; nucleotides not matched to a gene: 9. The CDR3 sequence is 15 residues long. CDR3 loop: CASSQGGQGPYEAFF. As DNA, the CDR3 is TGCGCCAGCAGCCAAGGCGGACAGGGCCCATACGAAGCTTTCTTT.

The gene calls are TRBV9 and TRBJ2-1; 14 bases are shared with TRBD2. CDR3 length: 15 amino acids. Trimming removed 4 bases from V and 6 bases from J; junction bases left unmatched: 3. Germline CDR1 reads SGDLS; CDR2 reads YYNGEE. This CDR3 reads CASSPGTSGGNEQFF. CDR3 DNA sequence: TGTGCCAGCAGCCCCGGGACTAGCGGGGGCAATGAGCAGTTCTTC. The variable domain in full, completed from reference TRBV9 and TRBJ2-1, reads DSGVTQTPKHLITATGQRVTLRCSPRSGDLSVYWYQQSLDQGLQFLIQYYNGEERAKGNILERFSAQQFPDLHSELNLSSLELGDSALYFCASSPGTSGGNEQFFGPGTRLTVL.

V gene TRBV15 combines with J gene TRBJ2-7, with 14 bases matching TRBD2. The CDR3 is 15 amino acids. The V segment lost 3 bases and the J segment 7 bases; nucleotides outside the gene matches: 5. CDR1 LNHNV and CDR2 YYDKDF come from the germline V gene (reference sequence). The chain's CDR3 is CATSSPGLAGEEQYF. DNA for the CDR3: TGTGCCACCAGCAGCCCGGGACTAGCGGGAGAAGAGCAGTACTTC.

The chain uses TRBV9 and TRBJ1-4; maybe TRBD1 (5 bases). The V and J ends lost 4 bases and 4 bases respectively, with 11 bases between them. Germline V CDR1 and CDR2: SGDLS, YYNGEE. The CDR3 has 14 residues. As DNA, the CDR3 is TGTGCCAGCAGCCCCCGACAGATTAATGAAAAACTGTTTTTT. Encoded protein: CASSPRQINEKLFF.

This clone appeared once. The chain is built from TRBV2 and TRBJ2-7; 9 bases line up with TRBD2. The germline V gene encodes CDR1 SNHLY and CDR2 FYNNEI. CDR3 length equals 14 residues. V was clipped by 7 bases and J by 3 bases; unmatched bases: 7. This CDR3 reads CASMISGGIYEQYF. The CDR3 nucleotides read TGTGCCAGCATGATAAGCGGGGGGATCTACGAGCAGTACTTC. The full variable domain, completed using reference TRBV2 and TRBJ2-7, is EPEVTQTPSHQVTQMGQEVILRCVPISNHLYFYWYRQILGQKVEFLVSFYNNEISEKSEIFDDQFSVERPDGSNFTLKIRSTKLEDSAMYFCASMISGGIYEQYFGPGTRLTVT.

The rearrangement links TRBV19 to TRBJ2-5; 9 bases match TRBD2. Per germline, CDR1 LNHDA and CDR2 SQIVND (reference sequence). V lost 4 bases, J lost 5 bases, and 8 bases stayed unmatched. This CDR3 is built from 15 residues. The CDR3 DNA follows: TGTGCCAGTAGTAGCGGGGGGGCACTGGGGGAGACCCAGTACTTC. Translated: CASSSGGALGETQYF.

V gene TRBV4-1 combines with J gene TRBJ1-4, with TRBD1 as a possible D gene (6 bases). Germline V gene sequence: CDR1 MGHRA, CDR2 YSYEKL. Trimming removed 1 base at V and 8 bases at J, with 14 bases between. The CDR3 extends over 15 amino acids. The CDR3 is CASSQGGGEGEKLFF. CDR3 nucleotides: TGCGCCAGCAGCCAAGGAGGGGGAGAGGGGGAAAAACTGTTTTTT.

The V call is TRBV6-6, the J call TRBJ2-5, with TRBD2 as a possible D gene (5 bases). V was pared by 5 bases and J by 5 bases, with 9 bases between. Germline assignment: CDR1 MNHNY and CDR2 SVGAGI (reference sequence). This CDR3 spans 12 amino acids. CDR3: CASSLSVETQYF. In DNA form, the CDR3 reads TGTGCCAGCAGTCTTAGCGTGGAGACCCAGTACTTC.

The chain joins TRBV5-1 to TRBJ1-2; no reliable D call. Germline CDR1 reads SGHRS; CDR2 reads YFSETQ. The V gene lost 2 bases and the J gene lost 1 base, with 6 bases spanning the gap. The CDR3 is made up of 13 amino acids. DNA for the CDR3: TGCGCCAGCAGCTTAGGGAGTAACTATGGCTACACCTTC. This codes for CASSLGSNYGYTF.

The CDR3: CAVPGTAPEKLFF. For the CDR3, the DNA is TGTGCCGTACCCGGGACAGCGCCTGAAAAACTGTTTTTT. The chain carries TRBV2 and TRBJ1-4; 7 nucleotides agree with TRBD1. With 11 bases clipped from V and 7 bases from J, the junction kept 10 bases outside the gene matches. The CDR3 contains 13 residues. From germline, CDR1 is SNHLY and CDR2 FYNNEI.

This CDR3 reads CASSFSGTSGSEQYF. Written as DNA, the CDR3 is TGCGCCAGCAGCTTTTCCGGGACTAGCGGGAGCGAGCAGTACTTC. This rearrangement joins TRBV5-1 to TRBJ2-7; 14 bases are shared with TRBD2. The V gene end was trimmed by 2 bases and the J gene end by 6 bases; junction bases not matched to a gene: 4. The CDR3 is 15 amino acids. Germline V lookup: CDR1 SGHRS, CDR2 YFSETQ.

V and J are TRBV28 and TRBJ2-1; 8 nucleotides match TRBD2. The CDR3 is made up of 16 amino acids. Trimming at V came to 3 bases and at J to 2 bases, leaving 6 bases not matched to a gene. Germline-derived CDR1 and CDR2 are MDHEN and SYDVKM. The DNA for the CDR3 is TGTGCCAGCAGTTTTCTGACGGGGGGGGCCTACAATGAGCAGTTCTTC. Translated, it gives CASSFLTGGAYNEQFF.

V and J are TRBV27 and TRBJ1-1; unclear D gene. This CDR3 has 14 amino acids. The germline gives CDR1 MNHEY, CDR2 SMNVEV (reference sequence). Trimming stripped 0 bases from V and 5 bases from J, with 10 bases between. This chain's CDR3 is CASSLSGRGTEAFF. For the CDR3, the DNA is TGTGCCAGCAGTTTATCGGGTAGAGGAACTGAAGCTTTCTTT.

The chain carries TRBV5-1 and TRBJ2-3; 9 bases line up with TRBD2. CDR1 is SGHRS, CDR2 YFSETQ, per germline. The CDR3 spans 20 residues. J lost 4 bases, V lost 0 bases, and 18 bases had no gene match. This chain's CDR3 is CASSLALVPGGRVEADTQYF. CDR3 DNA: TGCGCCAGCAGCTTGGCCCTCGTGCCTGGCGGGAGGGTTGAGGCAGATACGCAGTATTTT.

The V call is TRBV7-9, the J call TRBJ1-1, with 8 nucleotides matching TRBD1. The CDR3 runs to 13 residues. The V and J ends lost 0 bases and 10 bases, in that order; junction bases with no gene match: 4. Per the germline V gene, CDR1 is SEHNR and CDR2 is FQNEAQ (reference sequence). CDR3 bases: TGTGCCAGCAGCTTAGCGGGACAGGATCTAGCTTTCTTT. This gives the protein CASSLAGQDLAFF.

Details on this clone: No DNA is shown, since the ends of the CDR3 on it are uncertain; the CDR3 is the one TCRdb lists. This chain uses TRBV9 with TRBJ1-1; TRBD1, the table's D call, lacks a check against the DNA. The CDR3 has 14 amino acids, counting both end residues. Germline values: CDR1 SGDLS, CDR2 YYNGEE. The CDR3 protein is CASSVALGTGGRFF.

The chain carries TRBV14 and TRBJ1-1; no clear D. V was trimmed by 5 bases and J by 2 bases, leaving 15 bases between them. CDR3 length: 15 residues. Germline V gene sequence: CDR1 SGHDN, CDR2 FVKESK. The CDR3 reads CASSSVAARNTEAFF. DNA for the CDR3: TGTGCCAGCAGCTCTGTGGCGGCGAGAAACACTGAAGCTTTCTTT.

J is TRBJ1-5 and V is TRBV4-1; the match to TRBD1 covers 7 bases. The CDR3 loop spans 17 amino acids. V was clipped by 1 base and J by 0 bases; unmatched bases: 6. Germline V CDR1 and CDR2: MGHRA, YSYEKL. CDR3 amino acids: CASSQGQGRYSNQPQHF. Written as DNA, the CDR3 is TGCGCCAGCAGCCAAGGACAGGGACGGTATAGCAATCAGCCCCAGCATTTT.

This chain uses TRBV7-9 with TRBJ1-3; D remains ambiguous. V was pared by 0 bases and J by 7 bases, with 16 bases between. Germline V gene data show CDR1 as SEHNR and CDR2 as FQNEAQ (reference sequence). This CDR3 has 16 amino acids. In DNA, the CDR3 is TGTGCCAGCAGCTTAGCCCGCATCCCAAGTCGGAACACCATATATTTT. This sequence encodes CASSLARIPSRNTIYF.

The chain couples TRBV5-1 to TRBJ1-6, with D perhaps TRBD1 (6 bases). There are 17 residues in the CDR3. The V end was cut by 2 bases, the J end by 6 bases, with 18 bases between. Germline V gene data show CDR1 as SGHRS and CDR2 as YFSETQ. CDR3 amino acids: CASSLVSGERTNSPLHF. DNA for the CDR3: TGCGCCAGCAGCTTAGTTTCAGGGGAGAGAACTAATTCACCCCTCCACTTT.

CDR3 region: CAWSEGQGTSYTIYF. The CDR3 coding sequence is TGTGCCTGGAGTGAGGGCCAGGGCACATCTTACACCATATATTTT. The rearrangement links TRBV30 to TRBJ1-3, with D perhaps matching TRBD1 (5 bases). The CDR3 extends over 15 amino acids. Germline assignment: CDR1 GTSNPN and CDR2 SVGIG (reference sequence). Trimming pared 1 base from V and 8 bases from J, leaving 18 bases between. Based on the CDR3 plus reference TRBV30 and TRBJ1-3, the full variable domain is SQTIHQWPATLVQPVGSPLSLECTVEGTSNPNLYWYRQAAGRGLQLLFYSVGIGQISSEVPQNLSASRPQDRQFILSSKKLLLSDSGFYLCAWSEGQGTSYTIYFGEGSWLTVV.

The chain couples TRBV9 to TRBJ2-1, with 9 bases aligning to TRBD1. V dropped 3 bases and J dropped 6; count of bases not matched to a gene: 7. Germline CDR1 is SGDLS and CDR2 is YYNGEE. This CDR3 spans 15 amino acids. CDR3 residues: CASSATGGPLNEQFF. The CDR3 nucleotides are TGTGCCAGCAGCGCGACAGGGGGTCCCCTCAATGAGCAGTTCTTC.

The rearrangement joins TRBV6-5 to TRBJ2-1; 7 bases are a match to TRBD2. CDR3 length: 16 residues. Germline loops: CDR1 MNHEY, CDR2 SVGAGI. V lost 0 bases and J lost 0; bases outside the gene matches: 2. The CDR3 spells CASSYSGGSSYNEQFF. The CDR3 nucleotides are TGTGCCAGCAGTTACTCCGGCGGGAGCTCCTACAATGAGCAGTTCTTC.